The 2 T cell receptor beta chains below were found in one sample sequenced in a study of persistence of HIV-infected CD4 T cells. This nonspecific control used anti-CD3/anti-CD28 bead stimulation of CD4+ T cells. Responding CD4+ T cells were sorted by upregulation of both CD40 ligand and CD69. The immunoSEQ assay was version 4, run in survey mode. Sequencing used immunoSEQ multiplex PCR; TCRdb keeps in-frame clones, though not all of them. The repertoire consists of fewer than 45,000 clones, with less than 90% occurring once and the leading ten covering about 0.46%. These receptors have no identified antigens. Sequenced material: CD4+ T cells sorted from PBMCs after 18-hour stimulation, taken from a patient who received antiretroviral therapy. These TCRs come from an adult woman with HIV who was CMV-seropositive.

Points on this clone: The DNA is omitted, as the CDR3 cannot be located on it reliably, and the CDR3 follows TCRdb's listing. The chain uses TRBV28 and TRBJ2-2; TRBD2, the table's D call, was not compared with the DNA. The germline V gene encodes CDR1 MDHEN and CDR2 SYDVKM. The CDR3 is 13 residues long, ends included. This CDR3 reads CASGGEAPGSCFF.

This rearrangement joins TRBV10-3 to TRBJ1-1; TRBD1 aligns across 8 bases. The germline CDR1 and CDR2 sequences are ENHRY and SYGVKD. There are 15 residues in the CDR3. Losses at the gene ends were 10 bases for V and 1 base for J; bases not matched to a gene: 11. The CDR3 region is CATTRTGWKNTEAFF. The CDR3 nucleotides are TGTGCCACGACCAGGACAGGGTGGAAGAACACTGAAGCTTTCTTT.